Listed below are T cell receptor beta chains from one sample, sequenced in a study of blood T cell repertoires in COVID-19. Here immunoSEQ multiplex PCR was the method, and the copy in TCRdb shows in-frame clones only, minus some. The sample records under 300,000 clones, around nine tenths being singletons. Sequenced sample: peripheral blood. These receptor sequences come from a woman aged 40-49 years who had recovered from COVID-19. CDR3s include the opening cysteine and the closing phenylalanine or tryptophan. The D gene is left open where the match is weak. Size values are once, few and many counts, or a class for expanded clones, and some rows have none.

abundance | d_gene | j_gene | v_gene | CDR3aa | CDR3nt
. | TRBD1 | TRBJ2-7 | TRBV29-1 | CSVASQGMGYEQYF | TGCAGCGTTGCTTCACAGGGGATGGGCTACGAGCAGTACTTC
. | . | TRBJ2-5 | TRBV2 | CASSERRTQETQYF | TGTGCCAGCAGTGAACGGCGGACACAAGAGACCCAGTACTTC
. | . | TRBJ2-4 | TRBV9 | CASSVGVAIAKNIQYF | TGTGCCAGCAGCGTAGGGGTAGCAATAGCCAAAAACATTCAGTACTTC
. | . | TRBJ1-3 | TRBV24-1 | CATTGPSGNTIYF | TGTGCCACCACAGGCCCCTCTGGAAACACCATATATTTT
few | . | TRBJ2-2 | TRBV7-9 | CASSRDLNTGELFF | TGTGCCAGCAGCCGGGATCTTAACACCGGGGAGCTGTTTTTT
. | TRBD1 | TRBJ1-4 | TRBV29-1 | CSVEDRGANEKLFF | TGCAGCGTGGAAGACAGGGGCGCCAATGAAAAACTGTTTTTT
. | TRBD2 | TRBJ2-1 | TRBV7-8 | CASSLASGGYNEQFF | TGTGCCAGCAGCTTAGCTAGCGGGGGTTACAATGAGCAGTTCTTC
. | TRBD2 | TRBJ2-3 | TRBV4-2 | CASSQERGGWTDTQYF | TGTGCCAGCAGCCAAGAACGGGGGGGTTGGACAGATACGCAGTATTTT
. | . | TRBJ1-1 | TRBV11-3 | CASSLGTYREGRTEAFF | TGTGCCAGCAGCTTAGGGACCTACAGGGAGGGTCGAACTGAAGCTTTCTTT
. | . | TRBJ2-7 | TRBV10-3 | CAIGARYEQYF | TGTGCCATCGGGGCACGCTACGAGCAGTACTTC
once | . | TRBJ1-6 | TRBV7-2 | CASSLEGNYNSPLHF | TGTGCCAGCAGCCTGGAGGGCAACTATAATTCACCCCTCCACTTT
once | TRBD2 | TRBJ2-7 | TRBV5-4 | CASSVTGTSGKSGRSYEQYF | TGTGCCAGCAGCGTAACCGGGACTAGCGGGAAATCGGGTAGATCCTACGAGCAGTACTTC
. | . | TRBJ2-2 | TRBV7-9 | CASSLAGGANTGELFF | TGTGCCAGCAGCTTAGCAGGGGGAGCGAACACCGGGGAGCTGTTTTTT
. | . | TRBJ1-3 | TRBV6-2/TRBV6-3 | CASSDDTALWYSGNTIYF | TGTGCCAGCAGCGACGACACTGCCCTATGGTACTCTGGAAACACCATATATTTT
. | . | TRBJ1-5 | TRBV6-6 | CASSYGGASNQPQHF | TGTGCCAGCAGTTACGGGGGGGCGAGCAATCAGCCCCAGCATTTT
. | . | TRBJ1-2 | TRBV7-2 | CASSLGAERTDNYGYTF | TGTGCCAGCAGCTTAGGAGCCGAAAGGACAGACAACTATGGCTACACCTTC
. | . | TRBJ2-7 | TRBV15 | CATSRDDRGYEQYF | TGTGCCACCAGCAGAGATGATAGGGGGTACGAGCAGTACTTC
. | . | TRBJ2-5 | TRBV11-3 | CASSSDTGETQYF | TGTGCCAGCAGCTCGGACACAGGAGAGACCCAGTACTTC
. | . | TRBJ2-5 | TRBV10-2 | CASSNGSLEAQYF | TGCGCCAGCAGTAATGGGTCTCTAGAGGCCCAGTACTTC
. | TRBD1 | TRBJ2-7 | TRBV6-6 | CASSPDRGEQYF | TGTGCCAGCAGTCCGGACAGGGGCGAGCAGTACTTC
once | TRBD1 | TRBJ2-5 | TRBV10-3 | CAISGERGPETQYF | TGTGCCATCAGCGGGGAGAGGGGGCCCGAGACCCAGTACTTC
once | . | TRBJ1-5 | TRBV19 | CASSIGQKYSNQPQHF | TGTGCCAGTAGTATCGGACAGAAATATAGCAATCAGCCCCAGCATTTT
. | TRBD1 | TRBJ2-7 | TRBV10-2 | CASSEYDRGTYEQYF | TGCGCCAGCAGTGAGTATGACAGGGGGACCTACGAGCAGTACTTC
. | TRBD1 | TRBJ2-1 | TRBV7-2 | CASSFAGQGTPNEQFF | TGTGCCAGCAGCTTCGCCGGACAGGGAACTCCTAATGAGCAGTTCTTC
. | . | TRBJ2-5 | TRBV4-3 | CASSQGTVAEETQYF | TGCGCCAGCAGCCAAGGAACAGTAGCGGAAGAGACCCAGTACTTC
once | . | TRBJ1-2 | TRBV19 | CASSNPGHLYGYTF | TGTGCCAGTAGTAACCCGGGACACCTCTATGGCTACACCTTC
. | . | TRBJ2-2 | TRBV13 | CASSLVRGLTGELFF | TGTGCCAGCAGCTTAGTAAGAGGACTCACCGGGGAGCTGTTTTTT
. | TRBD1 | TRBJ1-5 | TRBV2 | CASSGTGYNQPQHF | TGTGCCAGCAGTGGGACAGGGTACAATCAGCCCCAGCATTTT
. | . | TRBJ1-2 | TRBV12-3/TRBV12-4 | CASSSGWGYTF | TGTGCCAGCAGTTCAGGGTGGGGCTACACCTTC